These 14 T cell receptor beta chains were sequenced from one sample in a study of blood T cell repertoires in COVID-19. TCRdb's copy holds only in-frame clones and misses some; the assay was immunoSEQ multiplex PCR. The sample carries some 240,000 clones, around 90% recorded once. Specimen: peripheral blood. These receptors were obtained from an older woman with COVID-19, enrolled during active disease.

The V call is TRBV11-2, the J call TRBJ1-1; the D is unclear. The CDR3 sequence is 14 residues long. The V end was cut by 1 base, the J end by 1 base, with 7 bases between. Germline lookup yields CDR1 SGHAT and CDR2 FQNNGV. CDR3 sequence reads: CASSLGAPNTEAFF. In nucleotides, the CDR3 is TGTGCCAGCAGCTTAGGGGCCCCGAACACTGAAGCTTTCTTT.

This chain connects TRBV5-1 to TRBJ2-1, with TRBD1 matching 7 bases. Germline V gene lookup returns CDR1 SGHRS and CDR2 YFSETQ. J was trimmed by 9 bases and V by 0 bases; bases with no gene match: 6. This CDR3 spans 14 amino acids. The CDR3: CASSLVTGQFEQFF. The CDR3 nucleotides are TGCGCCAGCAGCTTGGTGACGGGACAGTTTGAGCAGTTCTTC.

A single count supports this clone. The gene calls are TRBV27 and TRBJ1-1; a possible D gene is TRBD1 (6 bases). The V gene lost 3 bases and the J gene lost 6 bases, with 11 bases spanning the gap. Germline CDR1 MNHEY, CDR2 SMNVEV (reference sequence). The CDR3 covers 13 residues. CDR3 region: CASSFGDTAEAFF. In DNA form, the CDR3 reads TGTGCCAGCAGTTTTGGGGACACCGCTGAAGCTTTCTTT.

The chain recombines TRBV5-1 with TRBJ1-1; D is ambiguous. V lost 0 bases and J 8 bases, leaving 8 bases between the germline ends. CDR3 size: 12 residues. Germline V gene data show CDR1 as SGHRS and CDR2 as YFSETQ. Here the CDR3 reads CASSLDSREAFF. DNA of the CDR3: TGCGCCAGCAGCTTGGATTCGAGGGAAGCTTTCTTT.

The chain links TRBV15 to TRBJ1-3; TRBD1 aligns across 8 bases. Unmatched junction bases numbered 3, after V lost 1 base and J lost 4 bases. This CDR3 is built from 15 residues. Germline V CDR1 and CDR2: LNHNV, YYDKDF (reference sequence). The CDR3 DNA reads TGTGCCACCAGCAGAGTGACAGGGGACGGAAACACCATATATTTT. The encoded protein is CATSRVTGDGNTIYF.

CDR3 region: CASSSPLSGELFF. The CDR3 DNA reads TGTGCCAGCAGCTCCCCCCTTTCCGGGGAGCTGTTTTTT. The V and J genes are TRBV7-3 and TRBJ2-2, with D hard to call. This CDR3 has 13 amino acids. Germline V CDR1 and CDR2: SGHTA, FQGTGA. V was pared by 4 bases and J by 6 bases, with 9 bases between. The full variable domain, rest sourced from reference TRBV7-3 and TRBJ2-2, is GAGVSQTPSNKVTEKGKYVELRCDPISGHTALYWYRQSLGQGPEFLIYFQGTGAADDSGLPNDRFFAVRPEGSVSTLKIQRTERGDSAVYLCASSSPLSGELFFGEGSRLTVL.

The chain is built from TRBV6-1 and TRBJ1-1; D is ambiguous. Germline CDR1 MNHNS, CDR2 SASEGT. This CDR3 is built from 14 residues. Trimming took 3 bases from V and 4 from J, leaving 12 bases between them. CDR3 amino acids: CASSEATPGTEAFF. The CDR3 nucleotides are TGTGCCAGCAGTGAGGCCACACCGGGCACTGAAGCTTTCTTT.

This rearrangement joins TRBV18 to TRBJ1-1; weak D call: TRBD1 (6 bases). The CDR3 consists of 15 residues. Trimming cost V 6 bases and J 0 bases, with 14 bases left between them. CDR1 and CDR2 (germline): KGHSH, LQKENI. The CDR3 DNA sequence: TGTGCCAGCTCCCGCGGACAGAGCATGAACACTGAAGCTTTCTTT. Protein: CASSRGQSMNTEAFF.

The chain couples TRBV23-1 to TRBJ2-1, with TRBD1 matching over 10 bases. TRBV23-1 carries the ORF label, with uncertain function. V shed 4 bases and J 0 bases; nucleotides not matched to a gene: 12. The CDR3 totals 19 residues. The chain's CDR3 is CASSPPGQGIRCSYNEQFF. DNA for the CDR3: TGCGCCAGCAGTCCACCGGGACAGGGGATCCGATGCTCCTACAATGAGCAGTTCTTC.

The CDR3 loop reads CAIQRDSSSYEQYF. DNA for the CDR3: TGTGCCATCCAAAGGGACAGTTCCTCCTACGAGCAGTACTTC. The chain recombines TRBV2 with TRBJ2-7, with 7 bases matching TRBD1. Trimming cost V 10 bases and J 0 bases; bases outside gene matches: 9. CDR1 and CDR2 (germline): SNHLY, FYNNEI. This CDR3 spans 14 amino acids. Based on the CDR3 plus reference TRBV2 and TRBJ2-7, the full variable domain is EPEVTQTPSHQVTQMGQEVILRCVPISNHLYFYWYRQILGQKVEFLVSFYNNEISEKSEIFDDQFSVERPDGSNFTLKIRSTKLEDSAMYFCAIQRDSSSYEQYFGPGTRLTVT.

The DNA of the CDR3 is TGTGCCAGCAGCAAAACCAGGGGGCAGGGTCAGCCCCAGCATTTT. It codes for CASSKTRGQGQPQHF. The chain recombines TRBV2 with TRBJ1-5; 8 bases map to TRBD1. Germline assignment: CDR1 SNHLY and CDR2 FYNNEI. V lost 6 bases to trimming and J lost 6 bases; unmatched junction nucleotides: 10. This CDR3 region has 15 residues.

The chain employs TRBV4-3 and TRBJ1-2; 8 bases fit TRBD1. J was trimmed by 5 bases and V by 1 base; bases with no gene match: 9. From germline, CDR1 is LGHNA and CDR2 YSLEER. The CDR3 loop spans 16 amino acids. Here the CDR3 DNA reads TGCGCCAGCAGCCAAGGTCTGGACAGGGCCCCTTATGGCTACACCTTC. As protein: CASSQGLDRAPYGYTF.

The chain recombines TRBV12-3 or TRBV12-4 with TRBJ1-2; TRBD1 might be the D (5 bases). CDR3 length: 13 residues. V lost 5 bases and J lost 4, with 11 bases in between. This chain's CDR3 is CASSPHQGYGYTF. The CDR3 DNA reads TGTGCCAGCAGTCCGCACCAGGGCTATGGCTACACCTTC.

This chain uses TRBV5-1 with TRBJ1-5, with unresolved D. V lost 1 base and J lost 5, with 10 bases in between. The CDR3 is 14 residues long. Germline V lookup: CDR1 SGHRS, CDR2 YFSETQ. The CDR3 DNA follows: TGCGCCAGCAGCTTGAGAGGGATGGATCAGCCCCAGCATTTT. Its translation is CASSLRGMDQPQHF.